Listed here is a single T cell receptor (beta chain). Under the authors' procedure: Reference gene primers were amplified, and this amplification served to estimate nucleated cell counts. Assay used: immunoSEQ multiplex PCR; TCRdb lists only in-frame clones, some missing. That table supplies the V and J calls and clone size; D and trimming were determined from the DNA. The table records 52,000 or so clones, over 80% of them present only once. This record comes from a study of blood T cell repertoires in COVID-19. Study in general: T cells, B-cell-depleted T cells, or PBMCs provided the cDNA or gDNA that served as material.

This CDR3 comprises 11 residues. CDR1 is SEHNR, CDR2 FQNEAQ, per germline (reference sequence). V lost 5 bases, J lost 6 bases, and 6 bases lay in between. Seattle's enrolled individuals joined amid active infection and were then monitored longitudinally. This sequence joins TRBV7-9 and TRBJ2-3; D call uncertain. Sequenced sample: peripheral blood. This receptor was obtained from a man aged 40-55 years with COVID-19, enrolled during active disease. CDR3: CASSPQDTQYF. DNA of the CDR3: TGTGCCAGCAGCCCCCAGGATACGCAGTATTTT. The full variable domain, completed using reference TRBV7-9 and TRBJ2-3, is DTGVSQNPRHKITKRGQNVTFRCDPISEHNRLYWYRQTLGQGPEFLTYFQNEAQLEKSRLLSDRFSAERPKGSFSTLEIQRTEQGDSAMYLCASSPQDTQYFGPGTRLTVL.